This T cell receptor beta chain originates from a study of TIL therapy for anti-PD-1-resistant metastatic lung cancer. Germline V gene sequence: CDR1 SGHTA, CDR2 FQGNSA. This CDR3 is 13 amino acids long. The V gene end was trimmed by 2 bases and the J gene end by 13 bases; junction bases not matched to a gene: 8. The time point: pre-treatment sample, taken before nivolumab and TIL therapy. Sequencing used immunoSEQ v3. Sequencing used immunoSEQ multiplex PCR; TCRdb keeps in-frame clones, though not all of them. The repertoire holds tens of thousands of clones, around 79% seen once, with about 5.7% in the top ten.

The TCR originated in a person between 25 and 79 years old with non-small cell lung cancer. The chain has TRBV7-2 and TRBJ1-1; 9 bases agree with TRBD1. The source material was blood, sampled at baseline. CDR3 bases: TGTGCCAGCAGCTTATGGCCAGACAGGGGGGGTTTCTTT. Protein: CASSLWPDRGGFF.